This TCR beta chain was identified in a study of CD4 and CD8 cells across lung adenocarcinoma regions. This clonotype came up a few times. A much larger clone is a single base away; this may be a read error. Via MiXCR, TCRdb re-called the PCR reads, giving one row per CDR3 protein. The repertoire holds approximately 18,000 distinct CDR3 sequences, with roughly 51% as singletons. The patients had localized lung adenocarcinoma, a non-small cell subtype. The receptor's source is a female donor with lung adenocarcinoma. The CD4 and CD8 labels of this study may be unreliable. Sequencing input: CD8+ T cells from the center of a lung tumor.

The CDR3 coding sequence is TGTGCCAGCGGTCTGACGGAATCCTCCTACAATGAGCAGTACTTC. Residues: CASGLTESSYNEQYF. The chain joins TRBV7-6 to TRBJ2-1; D not resolved. The J call could be wrong; TRBJ2-7 is a better fit for the DNA end. Germline assignment: CDR1 SGHVS and CDR2 FNYEAQ. The CDR3 is 15 amino acids.